This is a list of T cell receptor beta chains from one sample in a study of T-cell memory formation after mild COVID-19. TCRdb passed the 5' RACE reads through MiXCR, listing each CDR3 protein once. The sample includes 85,000 to 120,000 distinct CDR3 sequences, roughly 12% of them seen just once. Sequencing was carried out using PBMCs or a T cell subset sorted from them (not recorded which). The receptors come from an adult woman who had mild COVID-19 (a few samples of this study predate the infection). Cell type and time point are not known. Each CDR3 is given with its conserved first and last residue. D genes are given only for firm matches. Size is stated for part of the rows, as once, few or many counts, or as a class when the clone is expanded.

>-|TRBV7-8|TRBD2|TRBJ2-2
TGTGCCAGCTCGGGACTAGCGGGACCTAACACCGGGGAGCTGTTTTTT
CASSGLAGPNTGELFF
>few|TRBV7-9|-|TRBJ1-2
TGTGCCAGCAGCTCCCCGGGGGCCTATGGCTACACCTTC
CASSSPGAYGYTF
>-|TRBV4-3|-|TRBJ2-1
TGCGCCAGCAGCCAAGATTGGAGGTCCACCTACAATGAGCAGTTCTTC
CASSQDWRSTYNEQFF
>-|TRBV12-3/TRBV12-4|-|TRBJ1-2
TGTGCCAGCAGTGACTCCACGGGACGGAGAATCTATGGCTACACCTTC
CASSDSTGRRIYGYTF
>-|TRBV24-1|-|TRBJ2-1
TGTGCCACCAGTGACCCGTTAGGGGGTTTCTATGAGCAGTTCTTC
CATSDPLGGFYEQFF
>-|TRBV5-4|-|TRBJ1-1
TGTGCCAGCAGCTTGGTTGGGCTGGAGAACACTGAAGCTTTCTTT
CASSLVGLENTEAFF
>few|TRBV5-1|TRBD2|TRBJ2-3
TGCGCCAGCAGCTTGGTCGGGCTAGCGGAAGCTAGCACAGATACGCAGTATTTT
CASSLVGLAEASTDTQYF
>-|TRBV6-4|-|TRBJ2-1
TGTGCCAGCAGTGGTACTTCGGAGAGTTTTGATGAGCAGTTCTTC
CASSGTSESFDEQFF
>-|TRBV7-9|TRBD1|TRBJ2-1
TGTGCCAGCAGCTTAGGTGGGACAGGGGGTCGCTATGAGCAGTTCTTC
CASSLGGTGGRYEQFF
>few|TRBV29-1|-|TRBJ1-1
TGCAGCGTTGATTTGGGGGCTGACACTGAAGCTTTCTTT
CSVDLGADTEAFF
>many|TRBV29-1|-|TRBJ2-7
TGCAGCGTGGGCCTGGTGAGGGGGAGTACCTACGAGCAGTACTTC
CSVGLVRGSTYEQYF
>many|TRBV29-1|TRBD2|TRBJ2-5
TGCAGCGTTGATGGGGGGGTACTGGGGAGGCAAGAGACCCAGTACTTC
CSVDGGVLGRQETQYF
>few|TRBV3-1|-|TRBJ2-7
TGTGCCAGCAGCCAACTGGAGTTGGGGTCCTACGAGCAGTACTTC
CASSQLELGSYEQYF
>-|TRBV6-5|-|TRBJ2-3
TGTGCCAGCAGTTACGGACAACAGGATACGCAGTATTTT
CASSYGQQDTQYF
>-|TRBV20-1|-|TRBJ2-1
TGCAGTGCTACCACTCGGGAGACCCAAGGCTATGAGCAGTTCTTC
CSATTRETQGYEQFF